This T cell receptor beta chain stems from a study of graft-versus-host responses after intestinal transplantation. Across the whole study: Recipients had multivisceral, liver-intestinal, or isolated intestinal transplants. Following induction with anti-thymocyte globulin, all recipients were given tacrolimus and steroids for three to four years.

Germline-derived CDR1 and CDR2 are SGHAT and FQNNGV. V shed 6 bases, J shed 1 base, and the junction held 7 bases outside the gene matches. The CDR3 runs to 16 residues. A remark on this clone: Its antigen is still unknown.

This table comes from immunoSEQ multiplex PCR, and its TCRdb copy is limited to in-frame clones, with some not included. The sample holds some 79,000 clones, less than 90% seen once. V and J are TRBV11-2 and TRBJ2-3; the match to TRBD2 covers 10 bases. The TCR comes from a human donor who received an intestinal transplant. Sequencing was performed on unstimulated CD4+ T cells sorted from spleen or lymph node cells, taken before intestinal transplant. This chain's CDR3 is CASRASGRWGTDTQYF. DNA for the CDR3: TGTGCCAGCAGGGCTAGCGGGAGATGGGGCACAGATACGCAGTATTTT.